Here is one TCR beta chain with its context. The sample is drawn from a study of blood T cell repertoires in COVID-19. Seattle-derived patients entered the study during active infection and were followed longitudinally. Authors' processing steps: It was from reference gene primer amplification that nucleated cell counts were estimated. Libraries were prepared by immunoSEQ multiplex PCR; TCRdb keeps only in-frame clonotypes and omits some of them. Clonal size and the V and J genes are those of that table, whereas D and trimming came from the DNA. Of over 250,000 clones detected, 86% appear once; the ten largest clones hold 13%. The CDR3 has 12 amino acids. Germline V gene sequence: CDR1 MNHEY, CDR2 SVGAGI. V was pared by 6 bases and J by 7 bases, with 10 bases between.

Sequenced input: peripheral blood. The sequence was obtained from a woman in her 70s with COVID-19, enrolled during active disease. The chain employs TRBV6-5 and TRBJ1-3; D call uncertain. In nucleotides, the CDR3 is TGTGCCAGCAGGTGGGGAGGGAACACCATATATTTT. Its translation is CASRWGGNTIYF.